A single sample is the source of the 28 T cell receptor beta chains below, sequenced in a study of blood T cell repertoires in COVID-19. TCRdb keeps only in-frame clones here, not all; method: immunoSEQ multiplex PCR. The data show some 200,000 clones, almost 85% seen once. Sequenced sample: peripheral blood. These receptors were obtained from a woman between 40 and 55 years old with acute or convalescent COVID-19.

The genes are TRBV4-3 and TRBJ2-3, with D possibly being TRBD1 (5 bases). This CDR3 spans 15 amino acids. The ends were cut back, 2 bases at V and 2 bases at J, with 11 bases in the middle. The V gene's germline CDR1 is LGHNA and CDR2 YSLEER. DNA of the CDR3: TGCGCCAGCAGCCAAACACAGGTGAACACAGATACGCAGTATTTT. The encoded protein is CASSQTQVNTDTQYF.

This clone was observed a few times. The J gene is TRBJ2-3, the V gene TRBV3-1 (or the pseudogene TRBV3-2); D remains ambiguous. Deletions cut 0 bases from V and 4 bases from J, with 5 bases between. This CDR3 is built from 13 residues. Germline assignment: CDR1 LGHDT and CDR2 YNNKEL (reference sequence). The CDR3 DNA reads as TGTGCCAGCAGCCAAGATCTTTCAGATACGCAGTATTTT. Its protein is CASSQDLSDTQYF.

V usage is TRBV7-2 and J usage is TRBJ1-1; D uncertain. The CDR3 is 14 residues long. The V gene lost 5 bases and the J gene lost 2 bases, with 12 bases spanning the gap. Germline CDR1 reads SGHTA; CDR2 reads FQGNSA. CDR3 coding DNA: TGTGCCAGCAGCCGCGAAAATAGAAACACTGAAGCTTTCTTT. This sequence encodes CASSRENRNTEAFF.

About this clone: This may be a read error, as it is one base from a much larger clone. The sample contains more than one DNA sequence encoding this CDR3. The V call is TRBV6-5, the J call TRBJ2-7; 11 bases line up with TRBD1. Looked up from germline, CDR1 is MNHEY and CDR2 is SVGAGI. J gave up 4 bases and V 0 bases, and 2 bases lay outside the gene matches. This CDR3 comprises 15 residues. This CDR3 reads CASSYSGTGGYEQYF. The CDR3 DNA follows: TGTGCCAGCAGTTACTCCGGGACAGGGGGGTACGAGCAGTACTTC.

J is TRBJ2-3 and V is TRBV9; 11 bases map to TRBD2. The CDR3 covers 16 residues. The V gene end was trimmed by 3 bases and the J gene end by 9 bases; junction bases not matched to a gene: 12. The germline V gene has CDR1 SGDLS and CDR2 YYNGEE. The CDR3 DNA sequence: TGTGCCAGCAGCGCAGGACTAGCGGGCTCGGGGAGGACGCAGTATTTT. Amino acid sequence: CASSAGLAGSGRTQYF.

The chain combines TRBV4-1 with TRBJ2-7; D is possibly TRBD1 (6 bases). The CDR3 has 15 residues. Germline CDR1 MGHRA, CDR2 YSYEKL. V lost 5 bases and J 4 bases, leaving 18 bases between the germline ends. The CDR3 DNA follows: TGCGCCAGCAGCAATCAGTGGGACACGAGGTACGAGCAGTACTTC. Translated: CASSNQWDTRYEQYF.

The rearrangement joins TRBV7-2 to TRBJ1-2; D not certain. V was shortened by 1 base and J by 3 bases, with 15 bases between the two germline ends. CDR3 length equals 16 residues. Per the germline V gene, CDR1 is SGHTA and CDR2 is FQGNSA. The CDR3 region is CASSLDHSREHYGYTF. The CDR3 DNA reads TGTGCCAGCAGCTTAGACCACAGCCGGGAGCACTATGGCTACACCTTC.

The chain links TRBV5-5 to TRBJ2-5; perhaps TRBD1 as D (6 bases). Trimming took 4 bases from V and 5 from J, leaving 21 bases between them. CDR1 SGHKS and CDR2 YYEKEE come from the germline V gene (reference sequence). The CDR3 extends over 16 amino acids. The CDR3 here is CASSTRDTGIGETQYF. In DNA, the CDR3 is TGTGCCAGCAGCACAAGAGATACAGGGATAGGGGAGACCCAGTACTTC.

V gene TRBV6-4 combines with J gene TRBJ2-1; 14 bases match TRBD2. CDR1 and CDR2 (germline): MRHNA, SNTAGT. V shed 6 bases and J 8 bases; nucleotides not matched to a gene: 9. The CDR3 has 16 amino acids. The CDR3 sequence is CASSHTRLAGGYEQFF. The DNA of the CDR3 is TGTGCCAGCAGCCATACAAGACTAGCGGGAGGGTATGAGCAGTTCTTC.

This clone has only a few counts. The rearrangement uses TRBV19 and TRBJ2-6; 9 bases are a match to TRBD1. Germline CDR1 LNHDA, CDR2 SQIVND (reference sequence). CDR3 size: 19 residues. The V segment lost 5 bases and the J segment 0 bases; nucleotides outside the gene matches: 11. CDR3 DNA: TGTGCCAGTAGTGGCCGACCGGGACAGGGAATCTCTGGGGCCAACGTCCTGACTTTC. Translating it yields CASSGRPGQGISGANVLTF.

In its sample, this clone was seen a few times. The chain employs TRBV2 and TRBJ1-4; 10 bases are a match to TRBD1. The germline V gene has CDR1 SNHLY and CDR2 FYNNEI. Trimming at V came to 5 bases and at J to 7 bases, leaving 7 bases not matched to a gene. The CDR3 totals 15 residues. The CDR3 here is CASSRQGAEGEKLFF. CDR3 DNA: TGTGCCAGCAGTCGACAGGGGGCTGAGGGTGAAAAACTGTTTTTT. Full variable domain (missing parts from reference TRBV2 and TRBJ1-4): EPEVTQTPSHQVTQMGQEVILRCVPISNHLYFYWYRQILGQKVEFLVSFYNNEISEKSEIFDDQFSVERPDGSNFTLKIRSTKLEDSAMYFCASSRQGAEGEKLFFGSGTQLSVL.

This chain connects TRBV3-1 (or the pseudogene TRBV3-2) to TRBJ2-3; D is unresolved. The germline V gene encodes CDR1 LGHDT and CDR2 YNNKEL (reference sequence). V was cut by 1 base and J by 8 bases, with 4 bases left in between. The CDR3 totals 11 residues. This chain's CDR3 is CASSQGVTQYF. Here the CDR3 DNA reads TGTGCCAGCAGCCAAGGAGTTACGCAGTATTTT.

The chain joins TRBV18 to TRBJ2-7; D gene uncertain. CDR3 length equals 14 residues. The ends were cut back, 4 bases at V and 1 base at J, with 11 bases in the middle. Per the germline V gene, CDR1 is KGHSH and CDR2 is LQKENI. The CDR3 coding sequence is TGTGCCAGCTCACAAGGTCCAGGTTCCTACGAGCAGTACTTC. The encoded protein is CASSQGPGSYEQYF.

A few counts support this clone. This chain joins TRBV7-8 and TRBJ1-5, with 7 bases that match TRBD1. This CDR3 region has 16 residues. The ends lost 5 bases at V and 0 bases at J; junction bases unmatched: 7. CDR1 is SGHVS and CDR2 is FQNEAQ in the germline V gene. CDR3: CASSGDRRYSNQPQHF. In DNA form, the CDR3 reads TGTGCCAGCAGCGGGGACAGAAGATATAGCAATCAGCCCCAGCATTTT.

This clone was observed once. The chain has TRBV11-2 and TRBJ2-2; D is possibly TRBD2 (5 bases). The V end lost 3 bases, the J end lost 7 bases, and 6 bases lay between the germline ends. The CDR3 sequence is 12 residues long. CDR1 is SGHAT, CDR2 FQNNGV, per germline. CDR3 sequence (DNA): TGTGCCAGCAGCTTCGAGGGCGGGGAGCTGTTTTTT. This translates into CASSFEGGELFF.

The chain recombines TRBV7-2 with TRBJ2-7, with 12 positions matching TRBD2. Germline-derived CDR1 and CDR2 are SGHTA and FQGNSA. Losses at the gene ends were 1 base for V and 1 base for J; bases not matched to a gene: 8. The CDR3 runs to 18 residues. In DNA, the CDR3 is TGTGCCAGCAGCTTAGTCAGCCTAGCGGGAGGGCGATCCTACGAGCAGTACTTC. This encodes CASSLVSLAGGRSYEQYF. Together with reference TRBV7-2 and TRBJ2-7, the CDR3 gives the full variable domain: GAGVSQSPSNKVTEKGKDVELRCDPISGHTALYWYRQSLGQGLEFLIYFQGNSAPDKSGLPSDRFSAERTGGSVSTLTIQRTQQEDSAVYLCASSLVSLAGGRSYEQYFGPGTRLTVT.

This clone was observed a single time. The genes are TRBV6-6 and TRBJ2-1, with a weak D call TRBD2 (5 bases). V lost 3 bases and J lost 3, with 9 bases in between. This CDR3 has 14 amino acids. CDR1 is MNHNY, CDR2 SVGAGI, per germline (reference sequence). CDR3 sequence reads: CASSYPSSYNEQFF. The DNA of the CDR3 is TGTGCCAGCAGTTATCCTAGCAGCTACAATGAGCAGTTCTTC.

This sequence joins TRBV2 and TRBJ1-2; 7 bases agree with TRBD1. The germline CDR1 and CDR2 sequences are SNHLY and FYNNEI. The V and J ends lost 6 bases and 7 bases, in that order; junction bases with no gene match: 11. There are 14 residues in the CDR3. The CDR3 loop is CASRSRDSSFGYTF. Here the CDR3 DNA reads TGTGCCAGCAGGTCTCGGGACAGTTCTTTTGGCTACACCTTC.

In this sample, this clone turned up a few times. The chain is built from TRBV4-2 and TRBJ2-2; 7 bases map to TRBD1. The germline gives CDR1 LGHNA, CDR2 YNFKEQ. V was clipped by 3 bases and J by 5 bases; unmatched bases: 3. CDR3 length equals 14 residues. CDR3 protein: CASSQLQGTGELFF. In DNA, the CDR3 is TGTGCCAGCAGCCAGTTACAGGGGACCGGGGAGCTGTTTTTT.

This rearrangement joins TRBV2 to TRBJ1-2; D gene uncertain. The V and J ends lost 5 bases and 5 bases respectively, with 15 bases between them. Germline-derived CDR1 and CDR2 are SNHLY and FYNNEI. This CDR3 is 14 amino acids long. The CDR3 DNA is TGTGCCAGCAGTTTGGGTGCGGTCGGGTATGGCTACACCTTC. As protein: CASSLGAVGYGYTF.

In DNA, the CDR3 is TGTGCCAGCAGTTACCGGGGAAGTAGCAATCAGCCCCAGCATTTT. Amino acids: CASSYRGSSNQPQHF. V usage is TRBV6-6 and J usage is TRBJ1-5; unclear D gene. The CDR3 runs to 15 residues. Germline CDR1 MNHNY, CDR2 SVGAGI (reference sequence). V lost 2 bases, J lost 0 bases, and 8 bases lay in between.

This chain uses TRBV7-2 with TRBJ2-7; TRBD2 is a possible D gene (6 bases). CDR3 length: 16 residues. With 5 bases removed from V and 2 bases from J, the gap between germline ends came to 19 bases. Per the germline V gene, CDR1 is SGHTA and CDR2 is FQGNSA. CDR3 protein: CASSLNGLQGPYEQYF. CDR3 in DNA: TGTGCCAGCAGCCTAAACGGACTACAAGGGCCCTACGAGCAGTACTTC.

In nucleotides, the CDR3 is TGTGCCAGCAGCTTTTTGGAAGGGGATTACACCGGGGAGCTGTTTTTT. As protein: CASSFLEGDYTGELFF. The gene calls are TRBV7-8 and TRBJ2-2, with a weak D call TRBD1 (5 bases). The CDR3 loop spans 16 amino acids. Deletions cut 3 bases from V and 3 bases from J, with 14 bases between. Germline CDR1 and CDR2: SGHVS and FQNEAQ.

The CDR3 spells CASGLGDRTEAFF. In DNA form, the CDR3 reads TGTGCTAGTGGTTTGGGAGACAGGACTGAAGCTTTCTTT. V gene TRBV12-5 combines with J gene TRBJ1-1; perhaps TRBD1 as D (6 bases). V shed 1 base and J shed 5 bases, with 8 bases lying between them. The CDR3 is made up of 13 amino acids. Germline-derived CDR1 and CDR2 are LGHNT and FRNRAP.

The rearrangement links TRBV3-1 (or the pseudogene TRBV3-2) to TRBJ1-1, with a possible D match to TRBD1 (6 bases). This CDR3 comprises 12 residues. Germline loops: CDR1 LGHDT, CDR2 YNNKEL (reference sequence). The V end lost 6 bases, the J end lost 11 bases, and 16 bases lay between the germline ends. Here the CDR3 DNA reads TGTGCCAGCAGTCAAATGCCAGGGGCGGCTTTCTTT. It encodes CASSQMPGAAFF.

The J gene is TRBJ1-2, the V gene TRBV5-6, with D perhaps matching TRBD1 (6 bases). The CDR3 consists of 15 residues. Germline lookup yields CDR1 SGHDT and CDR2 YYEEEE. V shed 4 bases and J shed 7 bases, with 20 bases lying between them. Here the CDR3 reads CASSNNREWWGGYTF. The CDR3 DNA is TGTGCCAGCAGCAACAACAGGGAATGGTGGGGTGGCTACACCTTC.

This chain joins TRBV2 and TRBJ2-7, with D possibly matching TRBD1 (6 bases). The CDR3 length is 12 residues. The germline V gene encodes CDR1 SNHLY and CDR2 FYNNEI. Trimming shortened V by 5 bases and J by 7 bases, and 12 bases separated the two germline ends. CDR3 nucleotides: TGTGCCAGCAGTCCCCAGGGGATGGAGCAGTACTTC. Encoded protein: CASSPQGMEQYF.

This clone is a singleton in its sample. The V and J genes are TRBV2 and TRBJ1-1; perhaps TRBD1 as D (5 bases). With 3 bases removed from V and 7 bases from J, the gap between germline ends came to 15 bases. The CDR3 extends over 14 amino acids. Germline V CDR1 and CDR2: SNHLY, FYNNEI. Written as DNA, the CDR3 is TGTGCCAGCAGTGATACAGGTCTGCGTGGTGAAGCTTTCTTT. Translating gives CASSDTGLRGEAFF.